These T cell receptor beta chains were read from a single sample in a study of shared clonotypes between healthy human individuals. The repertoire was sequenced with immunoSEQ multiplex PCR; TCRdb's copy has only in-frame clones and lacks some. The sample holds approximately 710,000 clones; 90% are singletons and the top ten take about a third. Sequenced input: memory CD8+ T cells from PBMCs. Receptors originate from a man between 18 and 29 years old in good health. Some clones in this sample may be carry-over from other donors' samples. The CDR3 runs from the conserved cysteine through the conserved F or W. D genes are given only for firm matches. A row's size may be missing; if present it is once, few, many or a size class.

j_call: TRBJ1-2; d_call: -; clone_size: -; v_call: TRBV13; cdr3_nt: TGTGCCAGCAGCTTAAGGTCGGGCTGGGAAGGGGGCTACACCTTC; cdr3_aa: CASSLRSGWEGGYTF
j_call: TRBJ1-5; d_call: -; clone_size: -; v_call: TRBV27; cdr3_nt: TGTGCCAGCAGCCTTCGAGGTTCCGGGGTAAATCAGCCCCAGCATTTT; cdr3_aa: CASSLRGSGVNQPQHF
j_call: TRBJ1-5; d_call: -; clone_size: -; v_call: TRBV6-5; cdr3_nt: TGTGCCAGCAGTTACTATGCGGATAGCAATCAGCCCCAGCATTTT; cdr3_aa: CASSYYADSNQPQHF
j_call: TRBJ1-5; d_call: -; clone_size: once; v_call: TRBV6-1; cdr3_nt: TGTGCCAGCAGTGAAGCAGTCGGCCAGCTAAATCAGCCCCAGCATTTT; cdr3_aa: CASSEAVGQLNQPQHF
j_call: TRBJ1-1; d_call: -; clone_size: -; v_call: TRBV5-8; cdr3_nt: TGTGCCAGCGGACATTATGAAGCTTTCTTT; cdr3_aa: CASGHYEAFF
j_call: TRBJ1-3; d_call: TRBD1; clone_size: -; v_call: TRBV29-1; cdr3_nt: TGCAGCGTCGGGGACAGGGGGCCTGGAAACACCATATATTTT; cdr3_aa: CSVGDRGPGNTIYF
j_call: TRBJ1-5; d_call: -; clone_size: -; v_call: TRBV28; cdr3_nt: TGTGCCAGCACCGCCATTGGACAGAGAAATCAGCCCCAGCATTTT; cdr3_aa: CASTAIGQRNQPQHF
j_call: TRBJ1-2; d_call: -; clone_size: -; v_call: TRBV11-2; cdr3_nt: TGTGCCAGCAGCCCAAGGGACGGTGACTATGGCTACACCTTC; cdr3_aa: CASSPRDGDYGYTF
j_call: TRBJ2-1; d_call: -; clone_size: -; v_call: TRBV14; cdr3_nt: TGTGCCAGCAGCCAATTCACTTACAATGAGCAGTTCTTC; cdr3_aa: CASSQFTYNEQFF
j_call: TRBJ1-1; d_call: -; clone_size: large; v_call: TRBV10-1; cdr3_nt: TGCGCCAGCAGTGAGACGGTGAACACTGAAGCTTTCTTT; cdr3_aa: CASSETVNTEAFF
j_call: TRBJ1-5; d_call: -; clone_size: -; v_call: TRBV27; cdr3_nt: TGTGCCAGCAGTTATTCGGGTGGTGCGAGCCAGCCCCAGCATTTT; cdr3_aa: CASSYSGGASQPQHF
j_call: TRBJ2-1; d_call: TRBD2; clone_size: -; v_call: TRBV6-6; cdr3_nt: TGTGCCAGCAGTTACCTAGCGGGTAAAAACAATGAGCAGTTCTTC; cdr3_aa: CASSYLAGKNNEQFF
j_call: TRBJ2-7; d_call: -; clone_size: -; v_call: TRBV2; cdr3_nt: TGTGCCAGCAGTGACCGGGACACCGTGCCCTACGAGCAGTACTTC; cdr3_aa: CASSDRDTVPYEQYF
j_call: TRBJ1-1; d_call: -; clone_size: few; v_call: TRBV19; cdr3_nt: TGTGCCAGTAGTATCTGGTTGAACACTGAAGCTTTCTTT; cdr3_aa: CASSIWLNTEAFF
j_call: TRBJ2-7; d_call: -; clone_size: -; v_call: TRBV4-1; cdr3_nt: TGCGCCAGCAGCCAAGTACACCTGAGCTCCTACGAGCAGTACTTC; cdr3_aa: CASSQVHLSSYEQYF
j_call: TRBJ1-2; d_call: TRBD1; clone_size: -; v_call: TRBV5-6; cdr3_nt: TGTGCCAGCACACTGGACAGGGGGCTAAATGGCTACACCTTC; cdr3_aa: CASTLDRGLNGYTF
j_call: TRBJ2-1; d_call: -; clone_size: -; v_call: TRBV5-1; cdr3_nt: TGCGCCAGCAGCTTCAACGGGGTGTCCTACCTATACAATGAGCAGTTCTTC; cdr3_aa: CASSFNGVSYLYNEQFF
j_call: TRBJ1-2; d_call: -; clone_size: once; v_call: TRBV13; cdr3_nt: TGTGCCAGCAGCCCCGACACAGGGCTGAAGAATGGCTACACCTTC; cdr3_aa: CASSPDTGLKNGYTF
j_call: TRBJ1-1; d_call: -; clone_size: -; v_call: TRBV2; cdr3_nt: TGTGCCACTAGGCAGGGGTTGGAAGCTTTCTTT; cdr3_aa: CATRQGLEAFF
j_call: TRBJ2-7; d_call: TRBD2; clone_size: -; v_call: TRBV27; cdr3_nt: TGTGCCAGCAGTTTAAACAGCGGGAGGAGTGAGCAGTACTTC; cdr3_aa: CASSLNSGRSEQYF
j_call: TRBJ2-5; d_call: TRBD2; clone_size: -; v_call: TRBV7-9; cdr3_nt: TGTGCCAGCAGCCTCCGTAGCGGGTACCAAGAGACCCAGTACTTC; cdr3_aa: CASSLRSGYQETQYF
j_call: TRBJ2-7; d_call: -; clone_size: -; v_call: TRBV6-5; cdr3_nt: TGTGCCAGCAGTTACTGGGGAGGGGGCGACGAGCAGTACTTC; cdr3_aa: CASSYWGGGDEQYF
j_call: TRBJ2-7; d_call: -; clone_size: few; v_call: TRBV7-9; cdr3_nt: TGTGCCAGCAGCTTCGGGGAATCCTACGAGCAGTACTTC; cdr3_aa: CASSFGESYEQYF
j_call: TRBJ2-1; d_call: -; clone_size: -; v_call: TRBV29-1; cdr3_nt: TGCAGCGTTGAATTTTGGAGACCCCAGAGGGGGTACAATGAGCAGTTCTTC; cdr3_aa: CSVEFWRPQRGYNEQFF
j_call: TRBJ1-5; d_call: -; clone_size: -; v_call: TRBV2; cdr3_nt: TGTGCCAGCAGTGACCGGGGGCAATGGCAGCCCCAGCATTTT; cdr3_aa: CASSDRGQWQPQHF
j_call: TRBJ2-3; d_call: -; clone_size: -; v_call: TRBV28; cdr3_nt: TGTGCCAGCAGTTTATCTGGGGGTCATACGCAGTATTTT; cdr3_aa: CASSLSGGHTQYF
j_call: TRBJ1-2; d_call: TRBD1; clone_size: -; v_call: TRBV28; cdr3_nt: TGTGCCAGCAGTTTGGGCAGGGGGCTCGAGTCCTTTGGCTACACCTTC; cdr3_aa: CASSLGRGLESFGYTF
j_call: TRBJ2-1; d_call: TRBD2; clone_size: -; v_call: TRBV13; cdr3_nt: TGTGCCAGCAGCTTAGAGGCGGGAGGGCCGAATGAGCAGTTCTTC; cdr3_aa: CASSLEAGGPNEQFF
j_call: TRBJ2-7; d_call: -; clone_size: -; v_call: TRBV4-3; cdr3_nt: TGCGCCAGCAGCCAAGATCGGGGACACTTATACGAGCAGTACTTC; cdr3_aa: CASSQDRGHLYEQYF
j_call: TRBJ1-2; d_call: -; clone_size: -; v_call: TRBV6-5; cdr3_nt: TGTGCCAGCATGGATCCGGGACACCGGTCTGGGGGCTACACCTTC; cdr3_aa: CASMDPGHRSGGYTF
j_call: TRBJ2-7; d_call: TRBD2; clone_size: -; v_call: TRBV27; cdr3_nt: TGTGCCAGCAGTCTCGCGGAGACTAGCGGGAGAGCCTACGAGCAGTACTTC; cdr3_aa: CASSLAETSGRAYEQYF
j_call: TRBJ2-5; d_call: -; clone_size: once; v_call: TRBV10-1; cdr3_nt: TGCGCCAGCAGTGAATATAGGGAGCAAGAGACCCAGTACTTC; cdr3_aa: CASSEYREQETQYF